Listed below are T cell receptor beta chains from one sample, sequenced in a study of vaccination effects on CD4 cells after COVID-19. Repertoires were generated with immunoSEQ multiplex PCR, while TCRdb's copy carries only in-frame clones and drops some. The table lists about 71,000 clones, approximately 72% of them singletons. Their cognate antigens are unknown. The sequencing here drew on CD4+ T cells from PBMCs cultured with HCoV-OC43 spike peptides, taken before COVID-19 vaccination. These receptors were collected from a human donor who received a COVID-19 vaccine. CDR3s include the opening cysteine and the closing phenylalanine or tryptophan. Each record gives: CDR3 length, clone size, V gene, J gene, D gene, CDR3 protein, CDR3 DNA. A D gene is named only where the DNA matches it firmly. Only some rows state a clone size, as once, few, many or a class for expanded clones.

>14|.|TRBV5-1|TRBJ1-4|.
CASSRDGLNEKLFF
TGCGCCAGCAGCCGGGACGGACTAAATGAAAAACTGTTTTTT
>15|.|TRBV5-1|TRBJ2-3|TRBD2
CASRALAGGTDTQYF
TGCGCCAGCAGGGCCCTAGCGGGGGGCACAGATACGCAGTATTTT
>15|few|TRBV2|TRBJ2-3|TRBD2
CASNGMTGGPDTQYF
TGTGCCAGCAATGGAATGACGGGGGGGCCAGATACGCAGTATTTT
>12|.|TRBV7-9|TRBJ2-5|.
CASSPHRETQYF
TGTGCCAGCAGCCCGCATCGAGAGACCCAGTACTTC
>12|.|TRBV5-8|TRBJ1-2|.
CASSLRNYGYTF
TGTGCCAGCAGCTTAAGGAACTATGGCTACACCTTC
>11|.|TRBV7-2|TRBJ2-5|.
CASNLWGGQYF
TGTGCCAGCAACCTTTGGGGAGGCCAGTACTTC
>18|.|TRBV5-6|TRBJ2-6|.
CASSLAGEAAPGANVLTF
TGTGCCAGCAGCTTGGCCGGGGAGGCCGCCCCTGGGGCCAACGTCCTGACTTTC
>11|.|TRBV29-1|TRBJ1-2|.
CSVDQGPGYTF
TGCAGCGTTGATCAGGGCCCGGGCTACACCTTC
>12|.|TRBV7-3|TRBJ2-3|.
CASSLSTDTQYF
TGTGCCAGCAGCTTGAGCACAGATACGCAGTATTTT
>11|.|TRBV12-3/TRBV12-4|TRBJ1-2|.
CASRGAGGYTF
TGTGCCAGCAGGGGAGCAGGCGGCTACACCTTC
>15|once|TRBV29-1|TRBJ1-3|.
CSVVPGASSGNTIYF
TGCAGCGTTGTTCCGGGGGCTAGCTCTGGAAACACCATATATTTT
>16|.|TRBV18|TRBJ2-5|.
CASSPRVASIQETQYF
TGTGCCAGCTCACCACGTGTAGCGTCGATACAAGAGACCCAGTACTTC
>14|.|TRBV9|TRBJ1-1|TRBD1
CASSGETGGTEAFF
TGTGCCAGCAGTGGTGAAACAGGGGGCACTGAAGCTTTCTTT
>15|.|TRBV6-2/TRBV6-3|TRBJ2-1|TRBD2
CASSYSAGVYNEQFF
TGTGCCAGCAGTTATAGCGCGGGGGTATACAATGAGCAGTTCTTC
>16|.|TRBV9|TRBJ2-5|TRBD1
CASSTSGQVWQETQYF
TGTGCCAGCAGCACATCGGGACAGGTGTGGCAAGAGACCCAGTACTTC
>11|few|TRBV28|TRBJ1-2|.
CASSFNYGYTF
TGTGCCAGCAGTTTTAACTATGGCTACACCTTC
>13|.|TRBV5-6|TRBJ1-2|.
CASSLEVNYGYTF
TGTGCCAGCAGCTTGGAGGTGAACTATGGCTACACCTTC
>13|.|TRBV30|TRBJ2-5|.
CAWTGTVQETQYF
TGTGCCTGGACTGGGACGGTACAAGAGACCCAGTACTTC
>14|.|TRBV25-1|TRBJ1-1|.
CATQLLGRNTEAFF
TGTGCCACCCAGCTTTTGGGCCGGAACACTGAAGCTTTCTTT
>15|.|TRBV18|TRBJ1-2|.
CASSQVVGSSYGYTF
TGTGCCAGCTCCCAAGTCGTCGGCAGTTCCTATGGCTACACCTTC
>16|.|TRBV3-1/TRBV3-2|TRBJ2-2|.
CASSHTSRANTGELFF
TGTGCCAGCAGCCATACGTCCAGAGCGAATACCGGGGAGCTGTTTTTT
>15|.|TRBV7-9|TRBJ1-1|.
CASSLGGAGEDEAFF
TGTGCCAGCAGCTTAGGGGGGGCAGGAGAGGACGAAGCTTTCTTT
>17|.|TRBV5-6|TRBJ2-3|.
CASSLVVTGARTDTQYF
TGTGCCAGCAGCTTGGTCGTCACTGGGGCAAGGACAGATACGCAGTATTTT
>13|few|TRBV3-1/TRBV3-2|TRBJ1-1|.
CASSHVRNTEAFF
TGTGCCAGCAGCCATGTAAGGAACACTGAAGCTTTCTTT
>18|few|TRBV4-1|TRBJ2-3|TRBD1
CASSQFSRTGGRTDTQYF
TGCGCCAGCAGCCAATTCTCTAGGACAGGGGGGCGCACAGATACGCAGTATTTT
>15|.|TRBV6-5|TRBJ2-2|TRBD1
CASSRDSPNTGELFF
TGTGCCAGCAGCCGGGACAGTCCGAACACCGGGGAGCTGTTTTTT
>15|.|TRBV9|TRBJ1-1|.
CASSVVRSLNTEAFF
TGTGCCAGCAGCGTAGTCAGGTCATTGAACACTGAAGCTTTCTTT
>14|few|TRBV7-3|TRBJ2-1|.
CASSREARGPEQFF
TGTGCCAGCAGCCGCGAGGCCCGGGGTCCTGAGCAGTTCTTC
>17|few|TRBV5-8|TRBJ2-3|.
CASPTGIWGRNTDTQYF
TGTGCCAGCCCCACGGGGATTTGGGGGAGGAACACAGATACGCAGTATTTT
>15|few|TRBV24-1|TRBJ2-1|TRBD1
CATSDFGQANSEQFF
TGTGCCACCAGTGATTTCGGACAGGCTAACAGTGAGCAGTTCTTC
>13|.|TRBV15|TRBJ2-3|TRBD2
CATSRERGDTQYF
TGTGCCACCAGCAGAGAACGGGGGGACACGCAGTATTTT
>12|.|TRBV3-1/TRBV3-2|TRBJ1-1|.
CASSHREGTAFF
TGTGCCAGCAGCCACAGGGAGGGTACGGCTTTCTTT
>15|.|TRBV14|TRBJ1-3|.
CASSQDAGAGNTIYF
TGTGCCAGCAGCCAAGACGCAGGGGCGGGAAACACCATATATTTT
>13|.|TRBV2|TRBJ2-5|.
CASSVYGQETQYF
TGTGCCAGCAGTGTTTATGGACAAGAGACCCAGTACTTC
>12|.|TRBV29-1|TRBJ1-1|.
CSVHRIGTEAFF
TGCAGCGTTCACAGGATAGGCACTGAAGCTTTCTTT
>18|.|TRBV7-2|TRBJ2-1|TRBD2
CASSPAGSSGGARGEQFF
TGTGCCAGCAGCCCCGCAGGCTCTAGCGGGGGGGCCCGAGGTGAGCAGTTCTTC
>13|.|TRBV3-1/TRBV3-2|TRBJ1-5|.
CASSQGRAQPQHF
TGTGCCAGCAGCCAAGGAAGGGCCCAGCCCCAGCATTTT
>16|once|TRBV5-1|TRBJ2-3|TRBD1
CASSPGTATSTDTQYF
TGCGCCAGCAGCCCAGGGACAGCAACTAGCACAGATACGCAGTATTTT
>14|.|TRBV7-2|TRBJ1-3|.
CASSPPGARNTIYF
TGTGCCAGCAGCCCCCCGGGGGCAAGAAACACCATATATTTT
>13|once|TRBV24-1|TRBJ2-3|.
CATRATSTDTQYF
TGTGCCACACGGGCGACTAGCACAGATACGCAGTATTTT
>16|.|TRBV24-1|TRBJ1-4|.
CATSDLLGLSNEKLFF
TGTGCCACCAGTGATTTGCTCGGACTCTCAAATGAAAAACTGTTTTTT
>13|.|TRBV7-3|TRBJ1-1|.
CASSQGGPKEAFF
TGTGCCAGCAGCCAAGGAGGGCCCAAGGAAGCTTTCTTT
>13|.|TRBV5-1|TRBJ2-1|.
CASSWQAGNEQFF
TGCGCCAGCAGCTGGCAGGCCGGAAATGAGCAGTTCTTC
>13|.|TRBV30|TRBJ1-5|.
CAWTYGRNQPQHF
TGTGCCTGGACCTACGGAAGAAATCAGCCCCAGCATTTT
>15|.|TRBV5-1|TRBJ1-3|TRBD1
CASSLRDRGRNTIYF
TGCGCCAGCAGCTTAAGGGACAGGGGAAGAAACACCATATATTTT
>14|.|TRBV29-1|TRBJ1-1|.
CSVVDWGGSTEAFF
TGCAGCGTTGTGGACTGGGGAGGGTCCACTGAAGCTTTCTTT
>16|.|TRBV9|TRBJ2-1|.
CASSVDRSKSYNEQFF
TGTGCCAGCAGCGTAGATCGGTCCAAATCCTACAATGAGCAGTTCTTC
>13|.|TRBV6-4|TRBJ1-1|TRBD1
CASRRGPNTEAFF
TGTGCCAGCAGAAGGGGGCCGAACACTGAAGCTTTCTTT
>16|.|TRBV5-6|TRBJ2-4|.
CASSTRQDLAKNIQYF
TGTGCCAGCAGCACCCGACAGGATTTAGCCAAAAACATTCAGTACTTC
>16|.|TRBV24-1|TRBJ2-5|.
CATSDGGTAEQETQYF
TGTGCCACCAGTGACGGGGGGACAGCCGAACAAGAGACCCAGTACTTC